The 3 T cell receptor beta chains below all came from one sample that was sequenced in a study of blood T cell repertoires in COVID-19. Assay used: immunoSEQ multiplex PCR; TCRdb lists only in-frame clones, some missing. The sample includes 200,000 to 250,000 clones, about 87% of them seen just once. The sequencing input was PBMCs or T cells enriched from blood (not recorded which). The receptors were gathered from a man between 18 and 29 years old with acute COVID-19.

The V gene is TRBV19, the J gene TRBJ2-2; TRBD2 is a possible D gene (6 bases). There are 13 residues in the CDR3. Germline CDR1 reads LNHDA; CDR2 reads SQIVND (reference sequence). Trimming stripped 2 bases from V and 7 bases from J, with 8 bases between. This CDR3 reads CASSINSGGELFF. The CDR3 bases are TGTGCCAGTAGTATAAATAGCGGCGGGGAGCTGTTTTTT.

The chain employs TRBV7-9 and TRBJ1-1; 8 bases map to TRBD1. CDR3 length equals 14 residues. Germline V gene data show CDR1 as SEHNR and CDR2 as FQNEAQ (reference sequence). V lost 6 bases, J lost 1 base, and 4 bases stayed unmatched. The CDR3 coding sequence is TGTGCCAGCAGTACCGGGACAGGGAACACTGAAGCTTTCTTT. It is translated as CASSTGTGNTEAFF. The full variable domain, its missing parts supplied by reference TRBV7-9 and TRBJ1-1, is DTGVSQNPRHKITKRGQNVTFRCDPISEHNRLYWYRQTLGQGPEFLTYFQNEAQLEKSRLLSDRFSAERPKGSFSTLEIQRTEQGDSAMYLCASSTGTGNTEAFFGQGTRLTVV.

V gene TRBV3-1 (or the pseudogene TRBV3-2) combines with J gene TRBJ2-3; 7 nucleotides line up with TRBD2. This CDR3 has 16 amino acids. Germline V gene data show CDR1 as LGHDT and CDR2 as YNNKEL (reference sequence). The ends lost 0 bases at V and 2 bases at J; junction bases unmatched: 5. The CDR3 sequence is CASSQDTGGNTDTQYF. CDR3 in DNA: TGTGCCAGCAGCCAAGATACGGGAGGAAACACAGATACGCAGTATTTT.